This T cell receptor beta chain was recovered during a study of T cell responses to AZD1222 COVID-19 vaccine. Trimming removed 5 bases from V and 6 bases from J, with 11 bases in between. This CDR3 has 12 amino acids. Germline V gene sequence: CDR1 MDHEN, CDR2 SYDVKM. Clones were read by immunoSEQ multiplex PCR, and TCRdb kept only the in-frame ones, dropping some. The data show 120,000 or so clones, roughly 90% seen once. V gene TRBV28 combines with J gene TRBJ2-7, with D hard to call. This material consisted of peripheral blood, taken on day 0 of AZD1222 vaccination. The TCR sequence derives from an adult in good health. This CDR3 is CASSPPLREQYF. Here the CDR3 DNA reads TGTGCCAGCAGTCCTCCACTGCGCGAGCAGTACTTC.